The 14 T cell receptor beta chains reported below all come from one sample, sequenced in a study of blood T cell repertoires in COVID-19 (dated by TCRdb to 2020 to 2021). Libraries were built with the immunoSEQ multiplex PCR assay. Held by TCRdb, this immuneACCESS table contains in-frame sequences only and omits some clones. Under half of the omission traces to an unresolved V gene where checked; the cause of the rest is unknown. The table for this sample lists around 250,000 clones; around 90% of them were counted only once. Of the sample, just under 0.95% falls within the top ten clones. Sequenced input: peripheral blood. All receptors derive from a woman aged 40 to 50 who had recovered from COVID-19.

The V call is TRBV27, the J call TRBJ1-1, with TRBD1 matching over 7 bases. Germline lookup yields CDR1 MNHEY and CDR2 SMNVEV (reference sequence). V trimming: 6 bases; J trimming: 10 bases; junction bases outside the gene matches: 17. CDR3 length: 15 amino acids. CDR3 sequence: CASRTLTGKTVLAFF. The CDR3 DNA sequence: TGTGCCAGCAGGACCCTGACAGGGAAGACGGTATTAGCTTTCTTT.

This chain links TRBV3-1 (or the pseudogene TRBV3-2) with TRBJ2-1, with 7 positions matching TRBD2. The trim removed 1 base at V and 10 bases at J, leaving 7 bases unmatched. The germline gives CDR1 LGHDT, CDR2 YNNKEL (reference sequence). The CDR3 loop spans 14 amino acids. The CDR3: CASSQVGGSGEQFF. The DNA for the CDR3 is TGTGCCAGCAGCCAAGTCGGGGGGAGTGGGGAGCAGTTCTTC.

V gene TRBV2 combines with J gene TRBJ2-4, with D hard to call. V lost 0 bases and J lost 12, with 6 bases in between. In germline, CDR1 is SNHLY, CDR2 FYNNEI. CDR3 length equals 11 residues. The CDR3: CASSEAPGQYF. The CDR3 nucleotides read TGTGCCAGCAGTGAAGCCCCGGGTCAGTACTTC.

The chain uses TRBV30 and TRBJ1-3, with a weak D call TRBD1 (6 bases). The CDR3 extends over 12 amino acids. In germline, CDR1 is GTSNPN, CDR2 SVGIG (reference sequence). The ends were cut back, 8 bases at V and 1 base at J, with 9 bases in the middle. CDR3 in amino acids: CAGGQSGNTIYF. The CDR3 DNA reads TGTGCCGGAGGACAGTCTGGAAACACCATATATTTT.

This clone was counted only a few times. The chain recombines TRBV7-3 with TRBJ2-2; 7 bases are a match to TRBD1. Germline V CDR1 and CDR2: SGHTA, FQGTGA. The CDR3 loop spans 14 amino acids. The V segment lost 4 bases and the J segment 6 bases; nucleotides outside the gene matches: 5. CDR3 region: CASSSNRGAGELFF. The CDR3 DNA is TGTGCCAGCAGCTCTAACAGGGGCGCCGGGGAGCTGTTTTTT. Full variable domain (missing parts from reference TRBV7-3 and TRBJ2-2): GAGVSQTPSNKVTEKGKYVELRCDPISGHTALYWYRQSLGQGPEFLIYFQGTGAADDSGLPNDRFFAVRPEGSVSTLKIQRTERGDSAVYLCASSSNRGAGELFFGEGSRLTVL.

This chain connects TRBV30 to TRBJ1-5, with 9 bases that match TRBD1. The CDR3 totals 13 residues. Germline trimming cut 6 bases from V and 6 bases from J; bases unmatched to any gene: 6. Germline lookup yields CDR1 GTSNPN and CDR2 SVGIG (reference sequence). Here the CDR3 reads CACTQGASQPQHF. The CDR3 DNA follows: TGTGCCTGCACACAGGGGGCGAGTCAGCCCCAGCATTTT.

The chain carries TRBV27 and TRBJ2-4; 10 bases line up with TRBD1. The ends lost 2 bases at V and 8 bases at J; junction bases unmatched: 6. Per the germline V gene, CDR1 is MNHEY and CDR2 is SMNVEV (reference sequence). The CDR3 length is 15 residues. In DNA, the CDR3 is TGTGCCAGCAGTTTAGATGGGACAGGGGTGGACATTCAGTACTTC. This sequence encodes CASSLDGTGVDIQYF.

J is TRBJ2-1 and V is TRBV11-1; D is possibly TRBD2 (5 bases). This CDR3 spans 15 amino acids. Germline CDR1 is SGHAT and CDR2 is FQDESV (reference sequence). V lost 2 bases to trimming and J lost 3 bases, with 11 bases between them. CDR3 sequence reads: CASSLTGIGYNEQFF. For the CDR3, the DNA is TGTGCCAGCAGCTTAACGGGGATCGGCTACAATGAGCAGTTCTTC.

The CDR3 DNA follows: TGTGCCAGCAGCTCTCAGGGGGCGCGGGAGCAGTACTTC. Protein sequence: CASSSQGAREQYF. The chain links TRBV7-2 to TRBJ2-7; 8 bases map to TRBD1. The CDR3 sequence is 13 residues long. The germline V gene encodes CDR1 SGHTA and CDR2 FQGNSA. V dropped 4 bases and J dropped 7; count of bases not matched to a gene: 6. Full variable domain (outside the CDR3, taken from reference TRBV7-2 and TRBJ2-7): GAGVSQSPSNKVTEKGKDVELRCDPISGHTALYWYRQSLGQGLEFLIYFQGNSAPDKSGLPSDRFSAERTGGSVSTLTIQRTQQEDSAVYLCASSSQGAREQYFGPGTRLTVT.

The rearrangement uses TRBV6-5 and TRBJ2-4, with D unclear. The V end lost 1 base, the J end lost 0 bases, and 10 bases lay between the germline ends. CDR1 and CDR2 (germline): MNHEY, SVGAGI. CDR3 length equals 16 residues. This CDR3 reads CASSYFIRVAKNIQYF. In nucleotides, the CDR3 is TGTGCCAGCAGTTACTTTATCCGAGTAGCCAAAAACATTCAGTACTTC.

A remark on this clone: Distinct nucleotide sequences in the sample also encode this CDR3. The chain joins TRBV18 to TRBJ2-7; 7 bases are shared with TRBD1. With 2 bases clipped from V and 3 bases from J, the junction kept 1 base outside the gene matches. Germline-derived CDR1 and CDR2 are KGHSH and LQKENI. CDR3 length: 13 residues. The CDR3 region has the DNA TGTGCCAGCTCACCAGGGGACAGCTACGAGCAGTACTTC. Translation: CASSPGDSYEQYF.

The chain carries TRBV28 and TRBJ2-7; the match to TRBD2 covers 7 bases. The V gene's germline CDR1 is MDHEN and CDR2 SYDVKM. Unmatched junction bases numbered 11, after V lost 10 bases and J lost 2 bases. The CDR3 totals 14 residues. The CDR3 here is CATTTGTTPYEQYF. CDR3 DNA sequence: TGTGCCACCACAACCGGGACTACACCCTACGAGCAGTACTTC. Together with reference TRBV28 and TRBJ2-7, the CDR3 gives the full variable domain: DVKVTQSSRYLVKRTGEKVFLECVQDMDHENMFWYRQDPGLGLRLIYFSYDVKMKEKGDIPEGYSVSREKKERFSLILESASTNQTSMYLCATTTGTTPYEQYFGPGTRLTVT.

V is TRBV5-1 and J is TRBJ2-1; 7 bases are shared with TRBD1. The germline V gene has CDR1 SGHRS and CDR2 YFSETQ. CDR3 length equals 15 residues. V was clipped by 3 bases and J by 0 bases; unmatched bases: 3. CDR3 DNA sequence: TGCGCCAGCAGCTCACAGGGGAACTCCTACAATGAGCAGTTCTTC. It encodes CASSSQGNSYNEQFF.

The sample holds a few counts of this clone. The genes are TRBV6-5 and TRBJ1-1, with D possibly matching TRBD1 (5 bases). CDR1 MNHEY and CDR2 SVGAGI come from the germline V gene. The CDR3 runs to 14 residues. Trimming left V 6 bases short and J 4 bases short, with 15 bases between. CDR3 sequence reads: CASRTPGSGTEAFF. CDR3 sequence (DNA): TGTGCCAGCAGGACGCCAGGGTCGGGCACTGAAGCTTTCTTT.